The source of this TCR beta chain is a study of response to subunit inactivated influenza vaccine. Study-wide results and caveats: Authors suggested few new T cells are recruited by each seasonal influenza vaccination.

This clonotype was seen only a few times. What it binds is not known. V shed 4 bases and J shed 4 bases, with 8 bases lying between them. The CDR3 runs to 12 residues. Per germline, CDR1 SGHRS and CDR2 YFSETQ. A single record per CDR3 protein comes from TCRdb applying MiXCR to the RT-PCR reads. The sample includes 400,000 to 650,000 distinct CDR3 sequences, around 7.9% of them seen just once. This TCR came from a man aged 45 to 70 who received an inactivated influenza vaccine. V gene TRBV5-1 combines with J gene TRBJ2-5; D is perhaps TRBD1 (6 bases). The sequenced sample was PBMCs from blood, obtained roughly 24 months after vaccination. The chain's CDR3 is CASSRDTETQYF. CDR3 DNA: TGCGCCAGCAGCCGGGACACAGAGACCCAGTACTTC.